This passage covers 20 T cell receptor beta chains from one sample sequenced in a study of PD-1 blockade in classical Hodgkin lymphoma. Method: immunoSEQ multiplex PCR; TCRdb's copy keeps in-frame clones and lacks some. Of about 94,000 clones in the sample, roughly 89% were seen once. All patients relapsed after autologous stem cell transplantation, and brentuximab vedotin exposure varied. The starting material was peripheral blood mononuclear cells (PBMCs), obtained before the second cycle of nivolumab. The receptors originated from a human donor with classical Hodgkin lymphoma.

The chain has TRBV27 and TRBJ1-1; D not resolved. CDR1 is MNHEY and CDR2 is SMNVEV in the germline V gene (reference sequence). V lost 0 bases to trimming and J lost 4 bases, with 12 bases between them. The CDR3 contains 15 residues. In DNA, the CDR3 is TGTGCCAGCAGTTTATCCCCCGAGTGGGGCACTGAAGCTTTCTTT. This encodes CASSLSPEWGTEAFF.

The genes are TRBV5-4 and TRBJ2-3, with D possibly TRBD2 on 6 matching bases. The CDR3 runs 13 residues. V lost 6 bases and J lost 0, with 8 bases in between. Germline CDR1 and CDR2: SGHNT and YYREEE (reference sequence). CDR3 DNA sequence: TGTGCCAGCACAAGCGGGAGCACAGATACGCAGTATTTT. The encoded protein is CASTSGSTDTQYF.

This chain's CDR3 is CASSLGVAADTGELFF. Written as DNA, the CDR3 is TGTGCCAGCAGCTTGGGGGTAGCGGCAGACACCGGGGAGCTGTTTTTT. This chain uses TRBV5-4 with TRBJ2-2; maybe TRBD2 (6 bases). The CDR3 runs to 16 residues. CDR1 is SGHNT, CDR2 YYREEE, per germline (reference sequence). V was cut by 0 bases and J by 3 bases, with 12 bases left in between.

The V and J genes are TRBV5-6 and TRBJ1-2, with 7 bases that match TRBD1. The V and J ends lost 3 bases and 6 bases, in that order; junction bases with no gene match: 14. The CDR3 totals 16 residues. Germline V gene sequence: CDR1 SGHDT, CDR2 YYEEEE. The CDR3 reads CASSSQDRLGYDGYTF. In DNA, the CDR3 is TGTGCCAGCAGCTCACAGGACAGGCTGGGGTATGATGGCTACACCTTC.

This clone was seen a handful of times. The chain has TRBV6-1 and TRBJ2-5; possibly TRBD1 or TRBD2 for D (6 bases each). The length of the CDR3 is 13 residues. The V end was cut by 4 bases, the J end by 4 bases, with 10 bases between. The germline V gene has CDR1 MNHNS and CDR2 SASEGT. CDR3 DNA: TGTGCCAGCAGTGTCAGGGGAGGAGAGACCCAGTACTTC. This translates into CASSVRGGETQYF.

The genes are TRBV5-4 and TRBJ2-5; unclear D gene. Germline CDR1 and CDR2: SGHNT and YYREEE (reference sequence). The V end lost 0 bases, the J end lost 4 bases, and 4 bases lay between the germline ends. CDR3 length: 12 residues. This chain's CDR3 is CASSLEGETQYF. The DNA of the CDR3 is TGTGCCAGCAGCTTGGAGGGAGAGACCCAGTACTTC.

The chain carries TRBV21-1 and TRBJ2-1; the table's D call of TRBD2 was not tested on the DNA. TRBV21-1 is assigned pseudogene status. CDR3 size: 15 residues. CDR3 sequence: CASRGLAGVFGEQFF. Written as DNA, the CDR3 is TGTGCCAGCCGGGGACTAGCGGGAGTGTTTGGTGAGCAGTTCTTC.

In DNA, the CDR3 is TGTGCCAGTTCACCCGGGGGCAATGAGCAGTTCTTC. Protein product: CASSPGGNEQFF. The chain has TRBV6-1 and TRBJ2-1, with D possibly being TRBD2 (6 bases). The CDR3 has 12 amino acids. From germline, CDR1 is MNHNS and CDR2 SASEGT. V was pared by 9 bases and J by 6 bases, with 12 bases between.

This clone came up a few times. The gene calls are TRBV29-1 and TRBJ2-7; 8 nucleotides line up with TRBD2. The V and J ends lost 4 bases and 3 bases, in that order; junction bases with no gene match: 2. Germline values: CDR1 SQVTM, CDR2 ANQGSEA. CDR3 length equals 12 residues. CDR3 nucleotides: TGCAGCGTTGTAAGCGGGGGCTACGAGCAGTACTTC. Translated, it gives CSVVSGGYEQYF.

V usage is TRBV19 and J usage is TRBJ1-5, with TRBD1 as a possible D gene (5 bases). The CDR3 covers 14 residues. Trimming stripped 2 bases from V and 9 bases from J, with 14 bases between. CDR1 is LNHDA and CDR2 is SQIVND in the germline V gene (reference sequence). The CDR3 coding sequence is TGTGCCAGTAGTATATCTCTTGAGGGGCTGCCCCAGCATTTT. It encodes CASSISLEGLPQHF. Variable domain in full (rest from reference TRBV19 and TRBJ1-5): DGGITQSPKYLFRKEGQNVTLSCEQNLNHDAMYWYRQDPGQGLRLIYYSQIVNDFQKGDIAEGYSVSREKKESFPLTVTSAQKNPTAFYLCASSISLEGLPQHFGDGTRLSIL.

The chain joins TRBV19 to TRBJ2-3; either TRBD1 or TRBD2 may supply D (6 bases each). The germline gives CDR1 LNHDA, CDR2 SQIVND (reference sequence). The CDR3 spans 17 residues. The V gene lost 5 bases and the J gene lost 4 bases, with 22 bases spanning the gap. The DNA for the CDR3 is TGTGCCAGTAGTGGCTGGGTTGGGGGGCCGAGGGCAGATACGCAGTATTTT. This encodes CASSGWVGGPRADTQYF.

The chain carries TRBV18 and TRBJ2-3; D ambiguous. With 2 bases removed from V and 2 bases from J, the gap between germline ends came to 8 bases. The CDR3 spans 14 residues. Germline assignment: CDR1 KGHSH and CDR2 LQKENI. CDR3 region: CASSPMGATDTQYF. Written as DNA, the CDR3 is TGTGCCAGCTCACCAATGGGCGCCACAGATACGCAGTATTTT.

The rearrangement joins TRBV27 to TRBJ1-5; TRBD1 is a possible D gene (5 bases). The CDR3 sequence is 15 residues long. Germline V gives CDR1 MNHEY, CDR2 SMNVEV (reference sequence). V dropped 6 bases and J dropped 4 bases, with 16 bases sitting between them. CDR3 nucleotide sequence: TGTGCCAGCAGGCTCTTCCCGGGACCAAATCAGCCCCAGCATTTT. Translation gives CASRLFPGPNQPQHF.

V and J are TRBV19 and TRBJ2-3; perhaps TRBD2 as D (5 bases). The V end was cut by 0 bases, the J end by 1 base, with 8 bases between. The CDR3 extends over 15 amino acids. Germline lookup yields CDR1 LNHDA and CDR2 SQIVND (reference sequence). For the CDR3, the DNA is TGTGCCAGTAGTATAGACTGGCGGGGCACAGATACGCAGTATTTT. Translating it yields CASSIDWRGTDTQYF.

The rearrangement joins TRBV2 to TRBJ2-7, with 10 nucleotides matching TRBD1. Germline loops: CDR1 SNHLY, CDR2 FYNNEI. This CDR3 has 14 residues. J gave up 3 bases and V 3 bases, and 2 bases lay outside the gene matches. The CDR3 loop is CASSDGQGGYEQYF. DNA of the CDR3: TGTGCCAGCAGTGATGGACAGGGGGGCTACGAGCAGTACTTC.

The chain combines TRBV2 with TRBJ1-1, with a weak D call TRBD1 (5 bases). CDR1 and CDR2 from the germline V gene are SNHLY and FYNNEI. Trimming left V 4 bases short and J 10 bases short, with 16 bases between. CDR3 length equals 13 residues. The CDR3 here is CASSGRRDPGAFF. Here the CDR3 DNA reads TGTGCCAGCAGTGGACGCAGGGATCCGGGAGCTTTCTTT. The full variable domain, in which reference TRBV2 and TRBJ1-1 provide the parts outside the CDR3, is EPEVTQTPSHQVTQMGQEVILRCVPISNHLYFYWYRQILGQKVEFLVSFYNNEISEKSEIFDDQFSVERPDGSNFTLKIRSTKLEDSAMYFCASSGRRDPGAFFGQGTRLTVV.

The chain carries TRBV10-2 and TRBJ2-7, with D possibly matching TRBD2 (5 bases). V gave up 7 bases and J gave up 8 bases, with 18 bases separating them. The germline gives CDR1 WSHSY, CDR2 SAAADI. The CDR3 is 13 amino acids. CDR3 amino acids: CASTPTPDWQQYF. The CDR3 DNA follows: TGCGCCAGCACTCCAACCCCGGACTGGCAGCAGTACTTC.

V and J are TRBV28 and TRBJ2-1; a weak D match, TRBD2 (6 bases). Germline CDR1 is MDHEN and CDR2 is SYDVKM. CDR3 size: 13 residues. The germline V and J ends were trimmed by 3 bases and 10 bases, with 13 bases remaining between them. The CDR3 DNA follows: TGTGCCAGCAGTTTGTCCACTCGGGGGGAGCAGTTCTTC. Protein product: CASSLSTRGEQFF.

This rearrangement joins TRBV19 to TRBJ2-1, with TRBD2 matching over 7 bases. Germline CDR1 LNHDA, CDR2 SQIVND (reference sequence). Trimming at V came to 6 bases and at J to 4 bases, leaving 6 bases not matched to a gene. This CDR3 is built from 14 residues. For the CDR3, the DNA is TGTGCCAGTAGGGGGACTACCAGTTACAATGAGCAGTTCTTC. This codes for CASRGTTSYNEQFF.

The J gene is TRBJ2-7, the V gene TRBV6-1; TRBD1 aligns across 9 bases. Germline V lookup: CDR1 MNHNS, CDR2 SASEGT. The CDR3 totals 15 residues. V shed 6 bases, J shed 5 bases, and the junction held 11 bases outside the gene matches. The DNA for the CDR3 is TGTGCCAGCAGCCACCCCGGGACAGGGCTTAACGAGCAGTACTTC. It is translated as CASSHPGTGLNEQYF.